A selection of T cell receptor beta chains follows, all from one sample in a study of graft-versus-host responses after intestinal transplantation. These receptors are not linked to any known antigen. Produced via immunoSEQ multiplex PCR; TCRdb's table is partial and in-frame only. The data hold some 100,000 clones, with about 93% observed a single time. The sample consisted of unstimulated CD8+ T cells sorted from spleen or lymph node cells, taken before transplant. Receptor source: a human donor who was the organ donor for an intestinal transplant. Each CDR3 is given with its conserved first and last residue. The D gene is left open where the match is weak.

J gene,D gene,V gene,CDR3 protein,CDR3 DNA
TRBJ2-1,TRBD2,TRBV27,CASSLPGLAGSNEQFF,TGTGCCAGCAGTTTACCGGGACTAGCGGGTTCAAATGAGCAGTTCTTC
TRBJ1-1,TRBD1,TRBV27,CASSPWIPAGQTFGNTEAFF,TGTGCCAGCAGCCCATGGATCCCCGCGGGACAGACCTTCGGGAACACTGAAGCTTTCTTT
TRBJ2-4,NA,TRBV7-3,CASSLGGVAKNIQYF,TGTGCCAGCAGCTTAGGGGGCGTAGCCAAAAACATTCAGTACTTC
TRBJ2-1,TRBD2,TRBV7-9,CASSLGLAGGPSYNEQFF,TGTGCCAGCAGCTTGGGACTAGCGGGGGGGCCGTCCTACAATGAGCAGTTCTTC
TRBJ2-4,NA,TRBV9,CASSVGPLQGRNIQYF,TGTGCCAGCAGCGTAGGCCCCCTACAGGGTCGGAACATTCAGTACTTC
TRBJ2-2,TRBD1,TRBV4-1,CASSQDRRGGLTGELFF,TGCGCCAGCAGCCAAGATCGGAGAGGGGGCCTAACCGGGGAGCTGTTTTTT
TRBJ2-7,TRBD2,TRBV5-1,CASTRGASGSYEQYF,TGCGCCAGCACTCGAGGGGCTAGCGGGAGCTACGAGCAGTACTTC
TRBJ2-1,NA,TRBV7-6,CASSSPGTLVF,TGTGCCAGCAGCTCACCCGGGACACTGGTCTTC
TRBJ1-6,NA,TRBV5-1,CASSFTGIPEDSPLHF,TGCGCCAGCAGCTTCACAGGTATCCCAGAGGATTCACCCCTCCACTTT
TRBJ2-1,NA,TRBV19,CASSRVYNEQFF,TGTGCCAGTAGCAGGGTGTACAATGAGCAGTTCTTC
TRBJ2-2,NA,TRBV5-8,CASSLYPAGELFF,TGTGCCAGCAGCTTGTATCCAGCCGGGGAGCTGTTTTTT
TRBJ2-3,TRBD2,TRBV6-5,CASSPGLERVDTQYF,TGTGCCAGCAGCCCCGGACTAGAGCGGGTAGATACGCAGTATTTT
TRBJ2-2,NA,TRBV7-8,CASTPGGGTGELFF,TGTGCCAGCACCCCTGGGGGAGGCACCGGGGAGCTGTTTTTT
TRBJ2-5,TRBD2,TRBV6-5,CASSSGTSGSAETQYF,TGTGCCAGCAGTTCCGGGACTAGCGGGAGTGCGGAGACCCAGTACTTC
TRBJ1-1,NA,TRBV19,CASSIGGQNTEAFF,TGTGCCAGTAGTATAGGGGGACAGAACACTGAAGCTTTCTTT
TRBJ2-5,NA,TRBV10-3,CAISPGHSETQYF,TGTGCCATCAGTCCGGGACATAGTGAGACCCAGTACTTC
TRBJ1-1,NA,TRBV19,CASDTGLEAFF,TGTGCCAGCGACACAGGGCTTGAAGCTTTCTTT